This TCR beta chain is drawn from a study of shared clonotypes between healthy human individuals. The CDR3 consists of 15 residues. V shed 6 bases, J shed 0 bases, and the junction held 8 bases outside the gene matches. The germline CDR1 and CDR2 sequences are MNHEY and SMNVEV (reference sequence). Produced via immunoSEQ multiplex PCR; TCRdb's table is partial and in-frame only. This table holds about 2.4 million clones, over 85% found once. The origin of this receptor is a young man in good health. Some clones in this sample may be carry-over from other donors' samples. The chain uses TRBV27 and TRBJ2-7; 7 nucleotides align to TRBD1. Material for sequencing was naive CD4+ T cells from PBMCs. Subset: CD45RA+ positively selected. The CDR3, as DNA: TGTGCCAGCAGGACAGGGCAACTTTACTCCTACGAGCAGTACTTC. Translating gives CASRTGQLYSYEQYF.